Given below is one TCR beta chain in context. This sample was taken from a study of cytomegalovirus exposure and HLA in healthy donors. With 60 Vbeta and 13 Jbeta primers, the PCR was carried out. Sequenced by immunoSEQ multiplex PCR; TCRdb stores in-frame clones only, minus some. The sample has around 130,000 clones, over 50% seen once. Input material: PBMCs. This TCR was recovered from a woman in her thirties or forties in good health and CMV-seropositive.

CDR3 residues: CASRDGGLDSLEAFF. CDR3 coding DNA: TGTGCCAGCAGGGATGGGGGTTTGGACAGCCTCGAAGCTTTCTTT. This chain uses TRBV27 with TRBJ1-1; maybe TRBD1 (6 bases). The CDR3 contains 15 residues. Trimming removed 6 bases from V and 8 bases from J, with 22 bases in between. The germline V gene has CDR1 MNHEY and CDR2 SMNVEV (reference sequence).